This T cell receptor beta chain was observed in a study of CDR3 diversity in severe acne. V lost 4 bases, J lost 10 bases, and 25 bases lay in between. Germline V lookup: CDR1 DFQATT, CDR2 SNEGSKA (reference sequence). This CDR3 contains 16 residues. This clonotype was detected many times. TCRdb itself ran the PCR reads through MiXCR, one entry per CDR3 protein. Of around 85,000 distinct CDR3 sequences listed, about 53% are singletons. The origin of this receptor is a male donor with severe acne vulgaris. This chain connects TRBV20-1 to TRBJ1-4, with D possibly matching TRBD1 (6 bases). The specimen sequenced was blood. The CDR3 protein is CSAKGQIGSNLGKLFF. CDR3 coding DNA: TGCAGTGCTAAGGGACAAATCGGGAGTAACCTCGGAAAACTGTTTTTT.